The subject of this entry is one T cell receptor beta chain. The antigen is unknown. This sequence may be a read error, since a much larger clone differs from it by one base. This CDR3 is 15 amino acids long. In germline, CDR1 is MNHEY, CDR2 SVGAGI. Trimming cost V 0 bases and J 5 bases; bases outside gene matches: 5. The data are from a study of tumor-infiltrating lymphocytes in primary liver carcinoma. Study-level results: The overlap of tumor-adjacent and tumor-blood pairs was smaller than that of tumor region pairs.

RNA was extracted from whole blood without cell sorting, alongside germline DNA. Starting material of 500 to 600 ng total RNA yielded TCR beta cDNA via a constant-region primer. Sequencing libraries for TCR beta derived from three nested multiplex PCR rounds that used slightly modified ARM-PCR. Rounds one and two of PCR, each of 10 to 11 cycles, were primed with TRBV1-TRBV30 forward primers and a C-beta reverse primer. One entry per CDR3 protein, called by TCRdb with MiXCR from the multiplex PCR reads. Among about 350,000 distinct CDR3 sequences listed, less than 70% were seen once. The receptor was derived from a man aged 35-49 years with primary liver carcinoma and hepatitis B virus infection. The chain carries TRBV6-5 and TRBJ2-7; 9 nucleotides line up with TRBD2. The sample taken for sequencing was peripheral blood. The CDR3: CASSYSNIAGDEQYF. CDR3 DNA: TGTGCCAGCAGTTACTCGAATATAGCGGGGGACGAGCAGTACTTC.